A selection of T cell receptor beta chains follows, all from one sample in a study of cytomegalovirus exposure and HLA in healthy donors. Repertoires were generated with immunoSEQ multiplex PCR, while TCRdb's copy carries only in-frame clones and drops some. Seen here are roughly 80,000 clones, about 60% observed once, and the top ten hold approximately 5.4%. Sequenced: PBMCs. Receptor source: a man in his thirties or forties in good health and CMV-seropositive. CDR3s include the opening cysteine and the closing phenylalanine or tryptophan. A D gene is named only where the DNA matches it firmly. Size is stated for part of the rows, as once, few or many counts, or as a class when the clone is expanded.

>TRBV2|TRBJ2-3|-|17|TRBD2
TGTGCCAGCAGTGTCGGGGCTAGCGGGGGTGCTACAGATACGCAGTATTTT
CASSVGASGGATDTQYF
>TRBV12-5|TRBJ2-7|-|13|TRBD1
TGTGCTAGTCGGAGGACAGGGGGCCGCGAGCAGTACTTC
CASRRTGGREQYF
>TRBV4-3|TRBJ1-5|-|16|-
TGCGCCAGCAGCCAAAACTGGGGGGGTATATTGGAGCCCCAGCATTTT
CASSQNWGGILEPQHF
>TRBV4-1|TRBJ2-1|-|13|TRBD1
TGCGCCAGCAGCCACCAGGACAGGGGGGGTCAGTTCTTC
CASSHQDRGGQFF
>TRBV27|TRBJ2-2|-|15|-
TGTGCCAGCGGAAGGCGGGGTAGCTTGACCGGGGAGCTGTTTTTT
CASGRRGSLTGELFF
>TRBV6-1|TRBJ2-5|-|15|-
TGTGCCAGCAGTTTCGATAGAGGCCCCCTCGTGACCCAGTACTTC
CASSFDRGPLVTQYF
>TRBV7-9|TRBJ2-1|medium-sized|16|-
TGTGCCAGCAGCTTAGTCGGGAGTGTCTCCTACAATGAGCAGTTCTTC
CASSLVGSVSYNEQFF
>TRBV6-1|TRBJ1-4|few|15|TRBD1
TGTGCCAGCAGTACAGACAGGGAACTAAATGAAAAACTGTTTTTT
CASSTDRELNEKLFF
>TRBV14|TRBJ2-7|-|15|TRBD1
TGTGCCAGCAGCCAACGCCGGGACAGGGTCTACGAGCAGTACTTC
CASSQRRDRVYEQYF
>TRBV11-2|TRBJ2-1|-|14|-
TGTGCCAGCAGCTCAAGGAGTTGGTCTGGTGAGCAGTTCTTC
CASSSRSWSGEQFF
>TRBV7-2|TRBJ2-2|-|18|TRBD2
TGTGCCAGCAGCTTATCCCACATTCGGGAGGGTTGGGCCGGGGAGCTGTTTTTT
CASSLSHIREGWAGELFF
>TRBV5-4|TRBJ1-2|-|17|-
TGTGCCAGCAGCTTACCCGAGCGACCAAGCCACATCTATGGCTACACCTTC
CASSLPERPSHIYGYTF
>TRBV5-5|TRBJ1-5|few|13|-
TGTGCCAGCAGCTTGGAGCTGCGCCAGCCCCAGCATTTT
CASSLELRQPQHF
>TRBV9|TRBJ2-1|-|16|-
TGTGCCAGCAGCCACCCAGCGACGAATATCTACAATGAGCAGTTCTTC
CASSHPATNIYNEQFF
>TRBV5-6|TRBJ2-5|-|17|TRBD1
TGTGCCAGCAGCAACCGGGACAGGAGAGGCCAAAAGGAGACCCAGTACTTC
CASSNRDRRGQKETQYF
>TRBV28|TRBJ1-5|-|14|-
TGTGCCAGCAGCCCTACAGTTAGCAATCAGCCCCAGCATTTT
CASSPTVSNQPQHF
>TRBV28|TRBJ2-7|-|14|TRBD2
TGTGCCAGCACCAAAGCGGGGGGGCTCTACGAGCAGTACTTC
CASTKAGGLYEQYF
>TRBV11-2|TRBJ2-2|-|16|TRBD2
TGTGCCAGCAGCTTAGGACGTGGCGGGGGTGTCGGGGAGCTGTTTTTT
CASSLGRGGGVGELFF